This TCR beta chain was identified in a study of T-cell reconstitution after alpha-beta-depleted transplantation in children. This clonotype was counted only a few times. Unique molecular identifiers were incorporated during preparation of the TCRbeta library. TCRdb re-called the PCR reads with MiXCR, one entry per CDR3 protein. The data hold roughly 610,000 distinct CDR3 sequences, with approximately 10% observed a single time. With 1 base clipped from V and 2 bases from J, the junction kept 11 bases outside the gene matches. Germline V CDR1 and CDR2: SGHTA, FQGTGA. The CDR3 consists of 20 residues. The source is a human donor who donated a stem cell graft to a child with acute myeloid leukemia. V gene TRBV7-3 combines with J gene TRBJ2-2; 12 nucleotides align to TRBD2. The material sequenced was PBMCs from the stem cell graft donor, taken from the stem cell graft. CDR3 amino acids: CASSLIDLAGGTANTGELFF. CDR3 DNA: TGTGCCAGCAGCTTAATAGATCTAGCGGGAGGGACGGCAAACACCGGGGAGCTGTTTTTT.